The 7 T cell receptor beta chains given below trace back to one sample, sequenced in a study of shared clonotypes between healthy human individuals. Profiling relied on immunoSEQ multiplex PCR, and the TCRdb table lists in-frame clones only, not all of them. The data hold about 470,000 clones, with around 79% observed a single time. Input material: PBMCs. These receptors were obtained from a woman aged 40 to 50 in good health. Some clones in this sample may be carry-over from other donors' samples.

Points on this clone: A read error may account for a junction end that differs from germline. This chain uses TRBV11-2 with TRBJ2-5; TRBD2 agrees at 11 bases. Germline lookup yields CDR1 SGHAT and CDR2 FQNNGV. The CDR3 totals 14 residues. Written as DNA, the CDR3 is TGTGCCAGCAGATTAGCGGGAGGGCATGAGACCCAGTACTTC. As protein: CASRLAGGHETQYF.

In regard to this clone: One junction end disagrees with the germline gene, perhaps due to a read error. The V gene is TRBV7-7, the J gene TRBJ2-2; 11 bases line up with TRBD2. CDR1 and CDR2 (germline): SSHAT, FNYEAQ (reference sequence). CDR3 length: 17 amino acids. The CDR3 DNA sequence: TGTGCTAGCAGCTGGTCCACTAGCGGGGGAGTATCCGGGGAGCTGTTTTTT. It yields the protein CASSWSTSGGVSGELFF.

V is TRBV7-2 and J is TRBJ1-3, with 8 bases fitting TRBD1. This CDR3 is built from 15 residues. V shed 5 bases, J shed 0 bases, and the junction held 3 bases outside the gene matches. In germline, CDR1 is SGHTA, CDR2 FQGNSA. The CDR3: CASSNTGGSGNTIYF. CDR3 nucleotides: TGTGCCAGCAGCAATACAGGGGGCTCTGGAAACACCATATATTTT.

The chain links TRBV21-1 to TRBJ2-7; TRBD1 was called by the table and not checked on the DNA. TRBV21-1 is tagged as a pseudogene. This CDR3 contains 18 residues. This chain's CDR3 is CASSTLGMDSAGKCEQYF. DNA of the CDR3: TGTGCCAGCAGCACCCTAGGGATGGACAGTGCCGGTAAGTGCGAGCAGTACTTC.

This clone was seen once. The chain joins TRBV28 to TRBJ1-2; D may be TRBD1 (5 bases). The length of the CDR3 is 15 residues. Per the germline V gene, CDR1 is MDHEN and CDR2 is SYDVKM. V lost 7 bases to trimming and J lost 2 bases, with 17 bases between them. In DNA form, the CDR3 reads TGTGCCAGCACCGAAGCAGGCAGACAGAACTATGGCTACACCTTC. This codes for CASTEAGRQNYGYTF.

This clone was observed once. The chain employs TRBV7-8 and TRBJ1-1; D is unclear. CDR1 is SGHVS and CDR2 is FQNEAQ in the germline V gene. The CDR3 runs to 16 residues. V was trimmed by 2 bases and J by 1 base, leaving 14 bases between them. CDR3: CASSLSLGIGNTEAFF. CDR3 sequence (DNA): TGTGCCAGCAGCTTAAGTTTGGGGATAGGGAACACTGAAGCTTTCTTT. The full variable domain, its missing parts supplied by reference TRBV7-8 and TRBJ1-1, is GAGVSQSPRYKVAKRGQDVALRCDPISGHVSLFWYQQALGQGPEFLTYFQNEAQLDKSGLPSDRFFAERPEGSVSTLKIQRTQQEDSAVYLCASSLSLGIGNTEAFFGQGTRLTVV.

This rearrangement joins TRBV2 to TRBJ2-1; the D gene is possibly TRBD2 (6 bases). Trimming took 8 bases from V and 2 from J, leaving 7 bases between them. This CDR3 is 12 amino acids long. The germline gives CDR1 SNHLY, CDR2 FYNNEI. DNA of the CDR3: TGTGCCAGCGGGAGGCCCTACAATGAGCAGTTCTTC. Its protein is CASGRPYNEQFF.